This T cell receptor beta chain was recovered during a study of cytomegalovirus exposure and HLA in healthy donors. Whole-study results and caveats: When a later analysis compared HLA-associated TCR beta chains with equally common others, the HLA-associated chains turned out to be more clonally expanded and to have lower generation probabilities.

With 60 Vbeta and 13 Jbeta primers, the PCR was carried out. Sequencing was performed with immunoSEQ multiplex PCR; in TCRdb, only in-frame clones are kept and a portion is missing. This table has roughly 220,000 clones, 70% to 80% appearing once. With respect to this clone: The antigen remains unidentified.

The CDR3 sequence is 16 residues long. V shed 3 bases, J shed 3 bases, and the junction held 5 bases outside the gene matches. Germline V CDR1 and CDR2: PRHDT, FYEKMQ (reference sequence). The sequence was obtained from a woman aged 25-40 years in good health and CMV-seronegative. Sequencing was done on a sample of PBMCs. V gene TRBV13 combines with J gene TRBJ1-4; 9 bases line up with TRBD1. The CDR3 region has the DNA TGTGCCAGCAGCTTGGGGACAGGGAGGTCTAATGAAAAACTGTTTTTT. It specifies CASSLGTGRSNEKLFF.